This T cell receptor beta chain came from a study of immune evolution from preneoplasia to lung adenocarcinoma. The method was immunoSEQ multiplex PCR; TCRdb's version includes in-frame clones alone and lacks a portion of them. This repertoire shows about 8,200 clones, around 81% found once; its top ten account for about 7.7%. CDR1 is MNHEY and CDR2 is SVGAGI in the germline V gene. This CDR3 contains 14 residues. V was shortened by 0 bases and J by 4 bases, with 7 bases between the two germline ends. This TCR was sampled from a person aged 70 to 85 with lung adenocarcinoma. This rearrangement joins TRBV6-5 to TRBJ1-5; D ambiguous. The material sequenced was FFPE adjacent normal lung tissue. The CDR3 region has the DNA TGTGCCAGCAGTTACTCGAAAGGGAATCAGCCCCAGCATTTT. Amino acid sequence: CASSYSKGNQPQHF.